This is a list of T cell receptor beta chains from one sample in a study of cytomegalovirus exposure and HLA in healthy donors. TCRdb's table, derived via immunoSEQ multiplex PCR, lists solely in-frame clones and lacks some. The repertoire includes about 120,000 clones, roughly 85% of them detected once, and more than 3.5% sits in the top ten. The sample taken for sequencing was PBMCs. The source of these receptors is a woman aged 40-49 years in good health and CMV-seropositive. Each CDR3 is given with its conserved first and last residue. D genes are given only for firm matches. Rows may omit the clone size; those that give it use once, few, many or a size class.

CDR3 protein,CDR3 DNA,D gene,J gene,V gene,clone size
CASSQGTEAYEQYF,TGCGCCAGCAGCCAGGGGACGGAAGCCTACGAGCAGTACTTC,.,TRBJ2-7,TRBV5-1,.
CAWSQPGQPQHF,TGTGCCTGGAGTCAACCAGGTCAGCCCCAGCATTTT,.,TRBJ1-5,TRBV30,.
CASSIVVQGYGNEQFF,TGTGCCAGTAGTATAGTTGTACAGGGGTACGGCAATGAGCAGTTCTTC,TRBD1,TRBJ2-1,TRBV19,.
CASSPLAIGYEQYF,TGTGCCAGCAGCCCACTAGCTATCGGGTACGAGCAGTACTTC,.,TRBJ2-7,TRBV27,.
CASSGGIGAEAFF,TGCGCCAGCAGCGGAGGGATTGGCGCTGAAGCTTTCTTT,.,TRBJ1-1,TRBV5-1,.
CASSFRGPNTEAFF,TGTGCCAGCAGTTTCAGGGGGCCTAACACTGAAGCTTTCTTT,TRBD1,TRBJ1-1,TRBV11-3,few
CASSFRQGSIRNTIYF,TGTGCCAGCAGCTTTCGACAGGGAAGTATAAGAAACACCATATATTTT,TRBD1,TRBJ1-3,TRBV13,.
CASSYDRGEQYF,TGCGCCAGCAGCTACGACAGGGGCGAGCAGTACTTC,TRBD1,TRBJ2-7,TRBV5-1,.
CASSFPGTGRHEQYF,TGTGCCAGCAGTTTCCCCGGGACAGGGAGGCACGAGCAGTACTTC,TRBD1,TRBJ2-7,TRBV28,.
CASSEEAGGISYNEQFF,TGTGCCAGCAGTGAAGAAGCGGGAGGGATCTCCTACAATGAGCAGTTCTTC,TRBD2,TRBJ2-1,TRBV6-4,.
CASSGGSNQPQHF,TGTGCCAGCTCAGGGGGGAGCAATCAGCCCCAGCATTTT,.,TRBJ1-5,TRBV18,.
CASSLFDRYTEAFF,TGTGCCAGCAGTTTATTTGACAGATACACTGAAGCTTTCTTT,.,TRBJ1-1,TRBV28,.
CASSVRTSGSGNEQFF,TGCGCCAGCAGCGTCCGGACTAGCGGGAGTGGTAATGAGCAGTTCTTC,TRBD2,TRBJ2-1,TRBV5-1,.
CAWSWEGTTGELFF,TGTGCCTGGAGCTGGGAGGGAACAACCGGGGAGCTGTTTTTT,TRBD2,TRBJ2-2,TRBV30,.
CASTQEAGQPQHF,TGTGCCAGCACCCAGGAGGCGGGCCAGCCCCAGCATTTT,.,TRBJ1-5,TRBV2,.
CASRDRGLFYGYTF,TGTGCCAGCAGAGACAGGGGGCTGTTTTATGGCTACACCTTC,TRBD1,TRBJ1-2,TRBV5-6,.
CASSIDFEPGLAGPYNEQFF,TGTGCCAGTAGTATAGATTTTGAACCGGGACTAGCGGGTCCCTACAATGAGCAGTTCTTC,TRBD2,TRBJ2-1,TRBV19,.
CASSQGERQDLLGEQYF,TGCGCCAGCAGCCAAGGGGAGCGGCAGGACCTCCTCGGCGAGCAGTACTTC,.,TRBJ2-7,TRBV4-3,.
CASSQEEWSFGETQYF,TGTGCCAGCAGCCAAGAAGAGTGGAGCTTCGGGGAGACCCAGTACTTC,.,TRBJ2-5,TRBV14,.
CASSLVSPGLAGGETQYF,TGTGCCAGCAGCTTAGTGTCCCCGGGACTAGCGGGAGGGGAGACCCAGTACTTC,TRBD2,TRBJ2-5,TRBV7-9,.
CASSGGMNTGELFF,TGCGCCAGCAGCGGCGGGATGAACACCGGGGAGCTGTTTTTT,.,TRBJ2-2,TRBV5-1,.
CASSILGPSHSYEQYF,TGTGCCAGTAGTATTTTGGGCCCATCCCACTCCTACGAGCAGTACTTC,.,TRBJ2-7,TRBV19,.
CSVQVGNEQFF,TGCAGCGTTCAAGTCGGGAATGAGCAGTTCTTC,.,TRBJ2-1,TRBV29-1,.
CASSVGGGGKNIQYF,TGTGCCAGCAGCGTAGGAGGGGGCGGCAAAAACATTCAGTACTTC,TRBD1,TRBJ2-4,TRBV9,few
CASTLQGDYGYTF,TGTGCCAGTACCCTACAGGGAGACTATGGCTACACCTTC,.,TRBJ1-2,TRBV19,.
CASSSQGLAEGGEQYF,TGTGCCAGCAGCTCACAAGGACTAGCGGAGGGAGGGGAGCAGTACTTC,TRBD2,TRBJ2-7,TRBV5-5,.
CASSRTGLGDYNEQFF,TGCGCCAGCAGCCGCACGGGACTAGGGGATTACAATGAGCAGTTCTTC,TRBD2,TRBJ2-1,TRBV5-1,.
CASSVRTSGMSEQFF,TGTGCCAGCAGCGTAAGGACTAGCGGGATGAGTGAGCAGTTCTTC,TRBD2,TRBJ2-1,TRBV9,.
CASSPEYEQYF,TGTGCCAGCAGCCCGGAGTACGAGCAGTACTTC,.,TRBJ2-7,TRBV7-9,.
CASSELSGRGEQYF,TGTGCCAGCAGTGAACTTAGCGGGAGAGGCGAGCAGTACTTC,TRBD2,TRBJ2-7,TRBV2,.
CASSLDRDNEQFF,TGTGCCAGCAGCTTAGACAGGGACAATGAGCAGTTCTTC,.,TRBJ2-1,TRBV11-1,.
CASSEPLGGRAYEQYF,TGTGCCAGCAGTGAACCTTTGGGCGGGAGGGCCTACGAGCAGTACTTC,TRBD2,TRBJ2-7,TRBV2,.
CASSFSSSGANVLTF,TGTGCCAGCAGCTTTAGTAGCTCTGGGGCCAACGTCCTGACTTTC,.,TRBJ2-6,TRBV7-3,.
CASSATGGGYEQYF,TGTGCCAGCAGCGCGACAGGGGGGGGCTACGAGCAGTACTTC,TRBD1,TRBJ2-7,TRBV5-4,.
CASSWRTVTLSEQYF,TGTGCCAGCAGCTGGAGGACAGTCACTCTCTCCGAGCAGTACTTC,.,TRBJ2-7,TRBV5-5,.
CASSEVSGSTDTQYF,TGTGCCAGCAGTGAAGTGAGCGGTAGCACAGATACGCAGTATTTT,.,TRBJ2-3,TRBV6-1,.
CASSSGTSETGELFF,TGCGCCAGCAGCTCCGGGACTAGCGAAACCGGGGAGCTGTTTTTT,TRBD2,TRBJ2-2,TRBV10-1,.
CASSQDFGFSGSYNEQFF,TGCGCCAGCAGCCAAGACTTCGGATTTAGCGGGAGCTACAATGAGCAGTTCTTC,TRBD2,TRBJ2-1,TRBV4-3,once
CASSYVAVLNTGELFF,TGTGCCAGCAGTTACGTAGCGGTACTGAACACCGGGGAGCTGTTTTTT,.,TRBJ2-2,TRBV6-5,once
CASSLLVGQVKNEQYF,TGTGCCAGCAGTTTATTAGTCGGACAGGTGAAGAACGAGCAGTACTTC,TRBD1,TRBJ2-7,TRBV28,.
CASALRSGWAEQYF,TGTGCCAGCGCTCTACGTAGCGGGTGGGCCGAGCAGTACTTC,TRBD2,TRBJ2-7,TRBV6-6,few
CASSQDIGMEQPQHF,TGTGCCAGCAGCCAAGATATCGGGATGGAGCAGCCCCAGCATTTT,.,TRBJ1-5,TRBV4-2,.
CASSGLAGGSSSYNEQFF,TGTGCCAGCTCCGGACTAGCGGGAGGTTCTAGCTCCTACAATGAGCAGTTCTTC,TRBD2,TRBJ2-1,TRBV18,few
CASSWTSGRDTGELFF,TGCGCCAGCAGCTGGACTAGCGGGAGGGATACCGGGGAGCTGTTTTTT,TRBD2,TRBJ2-2,TRBV5-1,.